The entry below gives a single T cell receptor (beta chain) sequence along with its context. This specimen belongs to a study of blood T cell repertoires in COVID-19. Study summary: Acute-phase and convalescent COVID-19 samples originated in the United States, Italy and Spain. In each case, the material was cDNA or gDNA derived from T cells, B-cell-depleted T cells, or PBMCs.

The CDR3 runs 14 residues. From germline, CDR1 is GTSNPN and CDR2 SVGIG (reference sequence). V gave up 3 bases and J gave up 8 bases, with 19 bases separating them. Original methodology: How many nucleated cells were present was estimated from reference gene primer amplification. Only in-frame clones appear in the TCRdb table, and some are missing; sequencing was by immunoSEQ multiplex PCR. V and J calls and clone size are as listed in that table; D and trimming were resolved from the DNA. Of a few hundred thousand clones in the sample, 86% were seen once. Sequenced material: peripheral blood. This receptor was taken from a woman aged 45-59 years with acute or convalescent COVID-19. The chain uses TRBV30 and TRBJ1-2; D may be TRBD1 (5 bases). CDR3 sequence reads: CAWSLWQGVTGYTF. In DNA form, the CDR3 reads TGTGCCTGGAGCCTGTGGCAGGGCGTAACGGGCTACACCTTC.